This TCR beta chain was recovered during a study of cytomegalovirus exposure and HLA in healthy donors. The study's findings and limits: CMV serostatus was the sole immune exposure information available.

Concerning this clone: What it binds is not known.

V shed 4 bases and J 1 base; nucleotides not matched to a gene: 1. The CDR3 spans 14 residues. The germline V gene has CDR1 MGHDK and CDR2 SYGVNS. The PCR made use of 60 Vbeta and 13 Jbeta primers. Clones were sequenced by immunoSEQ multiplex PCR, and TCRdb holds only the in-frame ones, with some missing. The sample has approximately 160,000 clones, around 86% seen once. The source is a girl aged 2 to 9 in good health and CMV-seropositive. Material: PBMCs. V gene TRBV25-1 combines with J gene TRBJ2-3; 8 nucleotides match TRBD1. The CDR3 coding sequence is TGTGCCAGCAGTGCACAGGGGGGCACAGATACGCAGTATTTT. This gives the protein CASSAQGGTDTQYF.